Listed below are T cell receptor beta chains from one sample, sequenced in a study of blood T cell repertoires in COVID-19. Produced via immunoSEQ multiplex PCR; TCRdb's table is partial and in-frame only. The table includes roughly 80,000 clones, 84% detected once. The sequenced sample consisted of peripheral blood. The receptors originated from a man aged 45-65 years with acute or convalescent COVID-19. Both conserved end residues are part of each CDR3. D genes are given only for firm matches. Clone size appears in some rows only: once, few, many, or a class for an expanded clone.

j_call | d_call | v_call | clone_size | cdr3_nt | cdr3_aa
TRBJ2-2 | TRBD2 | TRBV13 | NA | TGTGCCAGCAGCGCAAGGACTAGCGGGAGTGACACCGGGGAGCTGTTTTTT | CASSARTSGSDTGELFF
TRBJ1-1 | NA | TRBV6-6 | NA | TGTGCCAGCAGTCTCCAGAACACTGAAGCTTTCTTT | CASSLQNTEAFF
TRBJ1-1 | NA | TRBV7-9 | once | TGTGCCAGCAGCCTGGGTGAGGCCACTGAAGCTTTCTTT | CASSLGEATEAFF
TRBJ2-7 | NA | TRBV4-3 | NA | TGCGCCAGCAGCCAAGAACGTGCCGGCGAGCAGTACTTC | CASSQERAGEQYF
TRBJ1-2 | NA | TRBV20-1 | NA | TGCAGTGCTAGTACGGGAAGTGGCTACACCTTC | CSASTGSGYTF
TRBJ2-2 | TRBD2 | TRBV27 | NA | TGTGCCAGCAGTTTATGGCGGCGGGGGGGAAGAGGCGGGGAGCTGTTTTTT | CASSLWRRGGRGGELFF
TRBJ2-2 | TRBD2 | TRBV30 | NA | TGTGCCTTTACGACTAGCGGGGGGTATTACACCGGGGAGCTGTTTTTT | CAFTTSGGYYTGELFF
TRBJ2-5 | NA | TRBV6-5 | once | TGTGCCAGCAGTCCAACAGGGAAGTGGGAGACCCAGTACTTC | CASSPTGKWETQYF
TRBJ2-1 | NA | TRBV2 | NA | TGTGCCAGCAGAGGGGACATCTCCAATGAGCAGTTCTTC | CASRGDISNEQFF
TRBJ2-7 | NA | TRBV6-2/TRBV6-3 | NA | TGTGCCAGCAGCCCGAGTGGGACTCTCAATATCTACGAGCAGTACTTC | CASSPSGTLNIYEQYF
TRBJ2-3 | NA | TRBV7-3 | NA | TGTGCCAGCAGCCCCCGACCCCGGAGTGGCACAGATACGCAGTATTTT | CASSPRPRSGTDTQYF